This is a list of T cell receptor beta chains from one sample in a study of blood T cell repertoires in COVID-19. Libraries were prepared by immunoSEQ multiplex PCR; TCRdb keeps only in-frame clonotypes and omits some of them. The repertoire holds about 270,000 clones, with roughly 88% as singletons. Sequencing was carried out using peripheral blood. The receptors were gathered from a woman older than 75 with COVID-19, enrolled during active disease. The CDR3 runs from the conserved cysteine through the conserved F or W. D genes are given only for firm matches. Expanded clones get a size class; other rows say once, few or many, or leave the size out.

cdr3_nt,cdr3_aa,j_call,clone_size,d_call,v_call
TGTGCCAGCAGTTACTCGACAGGGCGCACAGATACGCAGTATTTT,CASSYSTGRTDTQYF,TRBJ2-3,-,TRBD1,TRBV6-5
TGTGCCAGCTCACCAAGCGGGGGGGCTCGAAATGAGCAGTTCTTC,CASSPSGGARNEQFF,TRBJ2-1,-,TRBD2,TRBV18
TGTGCCAGCAGCCTACTCACTAGCGGGGGTAATGAGCAGTTCTTC,CASSLLTSGGNEQFF,TRBJ2-1,-,TRBD2,TRBV27
TGTGCCAGCAGTTCCGCCCAGCTAGCGGGGGTTACCTACAATGAGCAGTTCTTC,CASSSAQLAGVTYNEQFF,TRBJ2-1,once,TRBD2,TRBV28
TGCGCCAGCAGCTTAGACCTGAGCGGGGGTTTCACCGGGGAGCTGTTTTTT,CASSLDLSGGFTGELFF,TRBJ2-2,-,TRBD2,TRBV5-1
TGTGCCAGCAGCTTGGATAGCGGGGGGGCGTACAATGAGCAGTTCTTC,CASSLDSGGAYNEQFF,TRBJ2-1,-,TRBD2,TRBV7-3
TGCGCCAGCAGCGTAATGCCATTAGCAGATACGCAGTATTTT,CASSVMPLADTQYF,TRBJ2-3,-,-,TRBV5-1
TGTGCCAGCAGTTACTCAACTCAGGGTAGTAATTCACCCCTCCACTTT,CASSYSTQGSNSPLHF,TRBJ1-6,-,-,TRBV6-5
TGTGCCAGCAGCCAAGGACAGGGCGCAGATACGCAGTATTTT,CASSQGQGADTQYF,TRBJ2-3,-,TRBD1,TRBV3-1/TRBV3-2
TGTGCCACCTACGGTCCTAATTCACCCCTCCACTTT,CATYGPNSPLHF,TRBJ1-6,-,-,TRBV6-5
TGCGCCAGCAGCTTGGGAGACTCCACAGATACGCAGTATTTT,CASSLGDSTDTQYF,TRBJ2-3,-,-,TRBV5-1
TGTGCCAGCAGTGACACGGGGGGCGTATATGGCTACACCTTC,CASSDTGGVYGYTF,TRBJ1-2,-,-,TRBV6-4